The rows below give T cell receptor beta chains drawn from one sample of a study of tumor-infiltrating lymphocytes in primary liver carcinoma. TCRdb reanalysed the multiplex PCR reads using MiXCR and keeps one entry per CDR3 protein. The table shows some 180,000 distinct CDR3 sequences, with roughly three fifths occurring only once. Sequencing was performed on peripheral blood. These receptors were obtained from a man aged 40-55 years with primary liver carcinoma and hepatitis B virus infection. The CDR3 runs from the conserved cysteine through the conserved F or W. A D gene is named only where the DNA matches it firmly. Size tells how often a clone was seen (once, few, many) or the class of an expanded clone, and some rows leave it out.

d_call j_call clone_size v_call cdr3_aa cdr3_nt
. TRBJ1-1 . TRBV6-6 CASRETEAFF TGTGCCAGCAGGGAAACTGAAGCTTTCTTT
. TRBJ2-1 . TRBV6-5 CTSSTRGVNEQFF TGTACCAGCAGTACCCGGGGCGTCAATGAGCAGTTCTTC
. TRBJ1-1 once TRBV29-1 CSVVFTHTETFF TGCAGCGTGGTATTCACACACACTGAAACTTTCTTT
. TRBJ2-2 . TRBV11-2 CVSSLEAFLNAGELFF TGTGTCAGCAGCTTAGAAGCCTTCCTGAACGCCGGGGAGCTGTTTTTT
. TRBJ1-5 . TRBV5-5 CTSSGGRTDSNQPQHF TGTACCAGCAGCGGAGGGCGGACTGATAGCAATCAGCCCCAGCATTTT
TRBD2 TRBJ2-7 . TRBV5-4 CASSSGGGLTYEQYF TGTGCCAGCAGCTCCGGGGGGGGATTGACCTACGAGCAGTACTTC
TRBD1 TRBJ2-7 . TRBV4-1 CASSHSDRDYEQYF TGCGCCAGCAGCCACTCTGACAGGGACTACGAGCAGTACTTC
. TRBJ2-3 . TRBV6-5 CASRRRVSTATQYF TGTGCCAGCCGAAGGAGGGTGAGCACAGCTACACAGTATTTT
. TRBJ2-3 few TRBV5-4 CASSLDSPDTQYF TGTGCCAGCAGCTTGGATTCGCCAGATACGCAGTATTTT
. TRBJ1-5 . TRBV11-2 CASRLGAGRSNQPQHF TGTGCCAGCAGATTGGGGGCCGGGAGGAGCAATCAGCCCCAGCATTTT
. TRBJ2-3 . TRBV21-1 CASSTHGQGGGGTDTQYF TGTGCCAGCAGCACCCACGGACAGGGTGGGGGTGGGACAGATACGCAGTATTTT
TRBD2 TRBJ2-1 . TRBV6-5 CASSQTSGSSYNEQFF TGTGCCAGCAGCCAGACTAGCGGTAGCTCCTACAATGAGCAGTTCTTC
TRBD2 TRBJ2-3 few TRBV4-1 CASSQSTSGGTDTQYF TGCGCCAGCAGCCAATCGACTAGCGGGGGCACAGATACGCAGTATTTT
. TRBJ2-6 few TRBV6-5 CASTGSAGANVLTF TGTGCCAGCACCGGCAGCGCTGGGGCCAACGTCCTGACTTTC
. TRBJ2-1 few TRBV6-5 CASSSPFKGGDEQFF TGTGCCAGCAGTTCCCCTTTTAAGGGTGGGGATGAGCAGTTCTTC
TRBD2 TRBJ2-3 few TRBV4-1 CASSQGLASGRANTQYF TGCGCCAGCAGCCAGGGCCTGGCTAGCGGGAGGGCGAATACGCAGTATTTT